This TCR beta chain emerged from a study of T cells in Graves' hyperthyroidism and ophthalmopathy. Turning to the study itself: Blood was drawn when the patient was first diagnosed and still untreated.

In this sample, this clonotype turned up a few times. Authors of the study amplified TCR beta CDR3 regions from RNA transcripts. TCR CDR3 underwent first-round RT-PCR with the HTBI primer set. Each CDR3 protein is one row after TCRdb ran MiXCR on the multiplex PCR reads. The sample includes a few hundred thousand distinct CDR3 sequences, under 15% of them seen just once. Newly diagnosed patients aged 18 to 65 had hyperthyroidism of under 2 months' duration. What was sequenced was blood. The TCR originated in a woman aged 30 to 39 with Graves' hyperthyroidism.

This chain's CDR3 is CASSVASGTYEQYF. The CDR3 nucleotides read TGTGCCAGCAGTGTGGCTAGCGGTACCTACGAGCAGTACTTC. The rearrangement uses TRBV25-1 and TRBJ2-7, with 7 bases fitting TRBD2. CDR1 is MGHDK, CDR2 SYGVNS, per germline. With V trimmed by 4 bases and J by 2 bases, 5 bases remained unmatched. This CDR3 has 14 amino acids.